The 11 T cell receptor beta chains given below trace back to one sample, sequenced in a study of blood T cell repertoires in COVID-19. Sequencing was performed with immunoSEQ multiplex PCR; in TCRdb, only in-frame clones are kept and a portion is missing. The sample has 180,000 or so clones, roughly 76% seen once; the top ten hold roughly 8.7%. Sequencing was carried out using peripheral blood. These receptors were collected from a woman in her fifties or sixties with active or convalescent COVID-19.

The chain couples TRBV9 to TRBJ2-6, with 7 bases fitting TRBD1. J was trimmed by 0 bases and V by 0 bases; bases with no gene match: 3. The CDR3 is 17 residues long. Germline V gene data show CDR1 as SGDLS and CDR2 as YYNGEE. This CDR3 is CASSVGPGGSGANVLTF. For the CDR3, the DNA is TGTGCCAGCAGCGTAGGGCCAGGGGGCTCTGGGGCCAACGTCCTGACTTTC.

The V gene is TRBV9, the J gene TRBJ2-1; 8 bases fit TRBD2. CDR1 and CDR2 (germline): SGDLS, YYNGEE. This CDR3 has 17 residues. The trim removed 0 bases at V and 4 bases at J, leaving 9 bases unmatched. The CDR3 sequence is CASSVASGGGSYNEQFF. CDR3 nucleotides: TGTGCCAGCAGCGTAGCTTCAGGCGGGGGGTCTTACAATGAGCAGTTCTTC.

This clone has more than one count but fewer than ten. This chain connects TRBV4-3 to TRBJ2-7, with 9 bases aligning to TRBD1. Germline V gene sequence: CDR1 LGHNA, CDR2 YSLEER. This CDR3 is built from 16 residues. After removal of 0 bases from V and 2 bases from J, the junction contained 5 bases not matched to a gene. In nucleotides, the CDR3 is TGCGCCAGCAGCCAAGAAAGGACAGGGGTTCCCTACGAGCAGTACTTC. Translating it yields CASSQERTGVPYEQYF.

This chain connects TRBV12-3 or TRBV12-4 to TRBJ1-2; D is perhaps TRBD1 (6 bases). V was pared by 3 bases and J by 5 bases, with 10 bases between. The CDR3 length is 13 residues. In nucleotides, the CDR3 is TGTGCCAGCAGTTTTGACAGGACTTATGGCTACACCTTC. Amino acid sequence: CASSFDRTYGYTF.

The V and J genes are TRBV9 and TRBJ2-2; D perhaps matches TRBD2 (5 bases). Between the trimmed V and J ends, which lost 3 bases and 4 bases, there was a span of 10 bases. Germline V CDR1 and CDR2: SGDLS, YYNGEE. This CDR3 is 14 amino acids long. CDR3 DNA: TGTGCCAGCAGCGCCATCGAGGGCACCGGGGAGCTGTTTTTT. Amino acid sequence: CASSAIEGTGELFF.

The chain has TRBV12-5 and TRBJ1-1, with D possibly matching TRBD1 (5 bases). V was cut by 7 bases and J by 3 bases, with 18 bases left in between. Looked up from germline, CDR1 is LGHNT and CDR2 is FRNRAP. The CDR3 extends over 15 amino acids. The CDR3 bases are TGTGCTAGTGTCCCGGGATGGGGGGGTTACACTGAAGCTTTCTTT. The encoded protein is CASVPGWGGYTEAFF. Filled out from reference TRBV12-5 and TRBJ1-1, the complete variable domain reads DARVTQTPRHKVTEMGQEVTMRCQPILGHNTVFWYRQTMMQGLELLAYFRNRAPLDDSGMPKDRFSAEMPDATLATLKIQPSEPRDSAVYFCASVPGWGGYTEAFFGQGTRLTVV.

This clone has a handful of counts. The V call is TRBV27, the J call TRBJ1-1; D unclear. Germline assignment: CDR1 MNHEY and CDR2 SMNVEV (reference sequence). The CDR3 spans 13 residues. Trimming pared 4 bases from V and 3 bases from J, leaving 9 bases between. The CDR3 sequence is CASSWEGDTEAFF. In DNA, the CDR3 is TGTGCCAGCAGTTGGGAGGGTGACACTGAAGCTTTCTTT.

This clone was seen only once. The chain employs TRBV4-3 and TRBJ1-6; D remains ambiguous. V was cut by 4 bases and J by 0 bases, with 10 bases left in between. The CDR3 extends over 16 amino acids. The germline gives CDR1 LGHNA, CDR2 YSLEER. DNA for the CDR3: TGCGCCAGCAGCCTCGCCCTGAGCTCCTATAATTCACCCCTCCACTTT. Residues: CASSLALSSYNSPLHF.

This clone was seen a few times. The J gene is TRBJ1-5, the V gene TRBV6-5; perhaps TRBD1 as D (6 bases). The CDR3 consists of 14 residues. V lost 7 bases and J lost 7, with 17 bases in between. CDR1 and CDR2 (germline): MNHEY, SVGAGI. The CDR3 DNA reads as TGTGCCAGCATCCGGGGGGGCTCTGGGCAGCCCCAGCATTTT. Translating it yields CASIRGGSGQPQHF.

The chain carries TRBV9 and TRBJ2-7; 14 bases align to TRBD2. The germline V gene encodes CDR1 SGDLS and CDR2 YYNGEE. The V and J ends lost 4 bases and 2 bases, in that order; junction bases with no gene match: 5. The CDR3 covers 16 residues. CDR3 sequence: CASSPGLAGVPYEQYF. The CDR3 bases are TGTGCCAGCAGCCCGGGACTAGCGGGAGTGCCCTACGAGCAGTACTTC.

This chain links TRBV14 with TRBJ2-1; 15 positions match TRBD2. After removal of 5 bases from V and 7 bases from J, the junction contained 15 bases not matched to a gene. Germline V gene lookup returns CDR1 SGHDN and CDR2 FVKESK. The CDR3 is 19 residues long. The CDR3 sequence is CASSERTSGRAGLRNEQFF. In nucleotides, the CDR3 is TGTGCCAGCAGCGAACGGACTAGCGGGAGGGCCGGTCTAAGGAATGAGCAGTTCTTC.